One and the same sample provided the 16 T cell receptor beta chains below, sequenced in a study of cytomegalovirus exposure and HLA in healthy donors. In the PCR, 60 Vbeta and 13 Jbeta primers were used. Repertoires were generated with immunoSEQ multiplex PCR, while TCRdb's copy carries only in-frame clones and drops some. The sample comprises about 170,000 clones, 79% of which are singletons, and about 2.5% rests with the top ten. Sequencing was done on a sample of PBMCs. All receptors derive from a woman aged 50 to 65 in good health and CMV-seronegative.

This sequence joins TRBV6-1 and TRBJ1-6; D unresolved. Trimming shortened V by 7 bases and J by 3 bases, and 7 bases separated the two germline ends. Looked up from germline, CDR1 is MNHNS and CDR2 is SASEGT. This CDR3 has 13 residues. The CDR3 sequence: CASMEGYNSPLHF. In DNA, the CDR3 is TGTGCCAGCATGGAGGGCTATAATTCACCCCTCCACTTT.

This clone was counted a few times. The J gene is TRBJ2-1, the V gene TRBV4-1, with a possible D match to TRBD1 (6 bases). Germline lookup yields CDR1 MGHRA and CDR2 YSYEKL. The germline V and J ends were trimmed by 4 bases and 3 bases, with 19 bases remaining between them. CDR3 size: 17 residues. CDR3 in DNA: TGCGCCAGCAGCCCCCTAGGGGGAGCGGCGGACTACAATGAGCAGTTCTTC. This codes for CASSPLGGAADYNEQFF.

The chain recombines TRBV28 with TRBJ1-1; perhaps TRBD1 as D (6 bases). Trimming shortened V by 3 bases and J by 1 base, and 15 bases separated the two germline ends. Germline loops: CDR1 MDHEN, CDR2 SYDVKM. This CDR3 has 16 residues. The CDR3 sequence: CASSLGALPWNTEAFF. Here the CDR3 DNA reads TGTGCCAGCAGTTTGGGGGCTCTACCCTGGAACACTGAAGCTTTCTTT.

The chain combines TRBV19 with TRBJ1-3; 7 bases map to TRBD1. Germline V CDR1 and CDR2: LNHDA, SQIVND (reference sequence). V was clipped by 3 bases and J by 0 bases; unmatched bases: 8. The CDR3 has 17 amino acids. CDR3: CASSIYGTESSGNTIYF. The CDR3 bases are TGTGCCAGTAGTATTTATGGGACAGAGAGCTCTGGAAACACCATATATTTT.

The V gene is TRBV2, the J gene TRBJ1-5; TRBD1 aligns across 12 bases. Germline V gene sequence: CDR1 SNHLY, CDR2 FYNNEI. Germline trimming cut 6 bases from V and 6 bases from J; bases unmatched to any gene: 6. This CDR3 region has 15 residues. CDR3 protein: CASSPGTGGFQPQHF. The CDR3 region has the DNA TGTGCCAGCAGCCCCGGGACAGGGGGCTTTCAGCCCCAGCATTTT.

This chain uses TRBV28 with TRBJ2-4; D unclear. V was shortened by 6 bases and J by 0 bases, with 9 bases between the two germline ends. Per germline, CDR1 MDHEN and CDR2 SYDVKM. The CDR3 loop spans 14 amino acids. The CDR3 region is CASSRPLAKNIQYF. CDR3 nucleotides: TGTGCCAGCAGCCGTCCTTTAGCCAAAAACATTCAGTACTTC.

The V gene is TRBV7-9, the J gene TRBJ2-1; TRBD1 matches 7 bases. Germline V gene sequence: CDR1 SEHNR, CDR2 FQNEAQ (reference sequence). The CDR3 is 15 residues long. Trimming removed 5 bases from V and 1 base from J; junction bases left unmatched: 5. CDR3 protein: CASSRRDSSYNEQFF. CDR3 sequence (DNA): TGTGCCAGCAGCCGCCGGGACAGTTCCTACAATGAGCAGTTCTTC.

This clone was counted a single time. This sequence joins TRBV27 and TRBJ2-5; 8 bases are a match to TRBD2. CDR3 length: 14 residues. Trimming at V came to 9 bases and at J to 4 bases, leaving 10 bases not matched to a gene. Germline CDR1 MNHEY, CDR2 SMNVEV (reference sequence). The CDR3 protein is CASWKAGGRETQYF. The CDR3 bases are TGTGCCAGTTGGAAGGCGGGAGGAAGAGAGACCCAGTACTTC.

The CDR3 loop is CASSPGGGYTF. The CDR3 region has the DNA TGTGCCAGCAGTCCTGGGGGGGGCTACACCTTC. The J gene is TRBJ1-2, the V gene TRBV28; possibly TRBD1 for D (5 bases). CDR3 length: 11 amino acids. V was cut by 5 bases and J by 8 bases, with 9 bases left in between. The germline gives CDR1 MDHEN, CDR2 SYDVKM.

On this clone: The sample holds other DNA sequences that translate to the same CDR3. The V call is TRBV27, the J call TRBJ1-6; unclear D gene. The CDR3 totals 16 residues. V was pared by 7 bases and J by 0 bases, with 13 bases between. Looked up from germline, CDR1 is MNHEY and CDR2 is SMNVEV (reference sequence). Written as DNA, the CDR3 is TGTGCCAGCACCTCAGCGAGGAGCTCCTATAATTCACCCCTCCACTTT. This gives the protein CASTSARSSYNSPLHF.

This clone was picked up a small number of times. The CDR3 sequence: CASSFFAGTGGHEQYF. CDR3 bases: TGTGCCAGCAGCTTCTTTGCGGGGACAGGGGGCCACGAGCAGTACTTC. The chain joins TRBV5-6 to TRBJ2-7, with 12 bases that match TRBD1. The CDR3 is 16 residues long. The V and J ends lost 2 bases and 5 bases, in that order; junction bases with no gene match: 8. Germline V lookup: CDR1 SGHDT, CDR2 YYEEEE.

For the CDR3, the DNA is TGTGCCAGCAGCTTAGGGACTAGGAGCCCCTCATACAATGAGCAGTTCTTC. Its protein product is CASSLGTRSPSYNEQFF. V usage is TRBV7-9 and J usage is TRBJ2-1, with 7 bases aligning to TRBD2. CDR1 is SEHNR, CDR2 FQNEAQ, per germline (reference sequence). V was pared by 1 base and J by 4 bases, with 10 bases of the junction left unmatched. There are 17 residues in the CDR3.

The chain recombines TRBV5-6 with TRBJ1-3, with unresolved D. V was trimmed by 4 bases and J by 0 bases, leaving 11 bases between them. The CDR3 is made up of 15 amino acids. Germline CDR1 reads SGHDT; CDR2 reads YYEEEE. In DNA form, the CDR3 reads TGTGCCAGCAGCCTTCAGGCGAACTCTGGAAACACCATATATTTT. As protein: CASSLQANSGNTIYF.

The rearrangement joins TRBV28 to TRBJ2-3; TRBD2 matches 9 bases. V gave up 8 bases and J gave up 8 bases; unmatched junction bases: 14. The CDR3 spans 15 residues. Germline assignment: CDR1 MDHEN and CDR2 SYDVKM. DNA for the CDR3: TGTGCCAGCTCTCAGCGGGGGGCCCTCCCTTCTACGCAGTATTTT. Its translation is CASSQRGALPSTQYF.

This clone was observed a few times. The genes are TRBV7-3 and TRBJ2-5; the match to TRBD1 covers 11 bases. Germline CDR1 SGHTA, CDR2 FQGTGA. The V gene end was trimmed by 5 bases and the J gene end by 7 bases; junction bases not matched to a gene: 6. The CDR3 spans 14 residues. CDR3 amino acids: CASSPDRGLATQYF. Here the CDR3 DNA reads TGTGCCAGCAGCCCGGACAGGGGGCTGGCGACCCAGTACTTC.

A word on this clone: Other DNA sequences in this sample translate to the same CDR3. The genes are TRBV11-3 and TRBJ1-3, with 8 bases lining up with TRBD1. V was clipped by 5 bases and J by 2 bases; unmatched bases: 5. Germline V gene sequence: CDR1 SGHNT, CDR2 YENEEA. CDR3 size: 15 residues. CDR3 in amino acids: CASSPGQGPGNTIYF. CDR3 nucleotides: TGTGCCAGCAGCCCCGGACAGGGACCTGGAAACACCATATATTTT.